Given below is one T cell receptor (beta chain) in context. Repertoires were generated with immunoSEQ multiplex PCR, while TCRdb's copy carries only in-frame clones and drops some. The sample lists around 76,000 clones, 91% occurring once. This sample is drawn from a study of resident and recirculating memory T cells in vitiligo. No vitiligo treatment was given during the prior three months. CDR3 size: 12 residues. Trimming left V 0 bases short and J 7 bases short, with 4 bases between. CDR1 and CDR2 from the germline V gene are MNHNY and SVGAGI (reference sequence). The TCR sequence derives from a male donor with vitiligo. This chain uses TRBV6-6 with TRBJ1-5; D is unclear. Sequences were obtained from blood. The CDR3 bases are TGTGCCAGCAGTTACTCGGAGCAGCCCCAGCATTTT. This gives the protein CASSYSEQPQHF.